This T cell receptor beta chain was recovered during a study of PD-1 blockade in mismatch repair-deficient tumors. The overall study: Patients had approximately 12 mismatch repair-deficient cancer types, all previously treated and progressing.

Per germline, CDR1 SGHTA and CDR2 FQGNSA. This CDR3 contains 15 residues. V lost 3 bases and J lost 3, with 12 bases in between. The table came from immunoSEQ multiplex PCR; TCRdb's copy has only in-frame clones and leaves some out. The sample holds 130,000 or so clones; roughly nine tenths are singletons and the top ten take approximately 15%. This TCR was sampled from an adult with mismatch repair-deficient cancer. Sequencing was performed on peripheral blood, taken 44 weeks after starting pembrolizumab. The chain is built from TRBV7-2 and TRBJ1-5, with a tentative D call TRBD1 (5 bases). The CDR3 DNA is TGTGCCAGCAGCTTGAGGGGAGGTTACAATCAGCCCCAGCATTTT. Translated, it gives CASSLRGGYNQPQHF.